This paragraph reports one T cell receptor (beta chain). As yet, its antigen is unknown. The data stem from a study of OX40 agonist ivuxolimab in advanced cancers. Study-wide context: Previous treatment with anti-PD-1, anti-PD-L1 or anti-CTLA-4 therapy was allowed; 40% had received some. Findings and limits, study-wide: There was clonal expansion of CD4+ and CD8+ blood T cells by week 6 at 0.1 to 3.0 mg/kg. Clonal expansion was among the lowest in partial responders at 0.1-3.0 mg/kg, especially CD8+.

Germline V gene data show CDR1 as SGHRS and CDR2 as YFSETQ. The CDR3 has 17 residues. V trimming: 0 bases; J trimming: 6 bases; junction bases outside the gene matches: 14. Only in-frame clones appear in the TCRdb table, and some are missing; sequencing was by immunoSEQ multiplex PCR. Here the sample spans approximately 74,000 clones, around 80% being singletons. The material sequenced was CD4+ or CD8+ T cells sorted from blood, taken in a trial of the OX40 agonist ivuxolimab. The rearrangement links TRBV5-1 to TRBJ2-7, with 8 bases lining up with TRBD2. This clonotype was obtained from an adult with an advanced solid tumor such as melanoma, head and neck, liver or kidney cancer. CDR3 sequence: CASSLANTGTRSAEQYF. CDR3 nucleotide sequence: TGCGCCAGCAGCTTGGCCAACACCGGGACTAGGTCTGCCGAGCAGTACTTC.